This T cell receptor (beta chain) was retrieved from a study of spatial heterogeneity in lung cancer. Across the whole study: Sequencing consistently turned up more beta-chain sequences than alpha-chain sequences. General study findings and limits: One measure, the expanded intratumoral alpha and beta TCR count, tracked tumor mutation counts. Tumor T-cell coverage was an estimated 7% or so for alpha and approximately 13% for beta chains. Ubiquitous and regional expanded TCR counts mirrored ubiquitous and regional nonsynonymous mutation counts, respectively.

With 1 base clipped from V and 3 bases from J, the junction kept 14 bases outside the gene matches. The germline CDR1 and CDR2 sequences are SGHKS and YYEKEE (reference sequence). The CDR3 is made up of 18 amino acids. To note about this clonotype: Its specificity is not known.

Regarding time point: sample taken at primary tumor resection. TCR cDNA molecules each carried a unique molecular identifier. TCRdb re-derived calls from the 5' RACE reads in MiXCR, one entry per CDR3 protein. The table lists roughly 8,400 distinct CDR3 sequences, 5% to 6% of them singletons, with around 24% in the top ten. This rearrangement joins TRBV5-5 to TRBJ1-1; 8 bases map to TRBD1. The sequence was collected from a male donor with early-stage non-small cell lung cancer. Specimen: lung tumor tissue, collected at surgery. This CDR3 reads CASSLRAGGNFRDTEAFF. For the CDR3, the DNA is TGTGCCAGCAGCTTGAGGGCAGGGGGCAACTTTCGGGACACTGAAGCTTTCTTT.